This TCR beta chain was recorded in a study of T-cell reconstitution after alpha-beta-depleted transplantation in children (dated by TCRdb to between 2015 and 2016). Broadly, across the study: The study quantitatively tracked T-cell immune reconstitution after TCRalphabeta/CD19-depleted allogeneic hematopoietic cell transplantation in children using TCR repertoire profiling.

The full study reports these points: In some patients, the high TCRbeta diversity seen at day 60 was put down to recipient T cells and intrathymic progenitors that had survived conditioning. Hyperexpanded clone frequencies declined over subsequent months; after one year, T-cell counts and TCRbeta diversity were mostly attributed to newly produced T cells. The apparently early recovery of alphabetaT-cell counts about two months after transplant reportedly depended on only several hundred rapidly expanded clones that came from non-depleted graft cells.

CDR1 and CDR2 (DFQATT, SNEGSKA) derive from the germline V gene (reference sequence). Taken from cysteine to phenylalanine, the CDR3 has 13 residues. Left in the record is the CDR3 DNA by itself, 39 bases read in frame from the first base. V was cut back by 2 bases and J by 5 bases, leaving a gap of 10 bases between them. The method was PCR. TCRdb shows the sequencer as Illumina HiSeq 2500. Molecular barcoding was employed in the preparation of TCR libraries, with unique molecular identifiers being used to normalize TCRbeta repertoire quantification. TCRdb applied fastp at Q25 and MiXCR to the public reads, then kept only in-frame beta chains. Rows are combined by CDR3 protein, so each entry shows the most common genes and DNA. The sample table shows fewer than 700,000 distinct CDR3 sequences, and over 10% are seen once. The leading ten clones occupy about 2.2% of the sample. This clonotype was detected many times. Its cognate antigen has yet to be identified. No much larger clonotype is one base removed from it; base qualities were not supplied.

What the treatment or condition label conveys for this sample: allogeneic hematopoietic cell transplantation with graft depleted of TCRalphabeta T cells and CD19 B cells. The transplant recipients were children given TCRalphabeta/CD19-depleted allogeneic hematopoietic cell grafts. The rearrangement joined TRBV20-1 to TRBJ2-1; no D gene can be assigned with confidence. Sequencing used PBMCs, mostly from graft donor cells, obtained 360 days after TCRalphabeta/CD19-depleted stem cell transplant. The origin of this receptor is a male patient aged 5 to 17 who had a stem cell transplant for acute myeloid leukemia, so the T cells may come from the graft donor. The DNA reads TGCAGTGCTAGAAATGGGCCGAACAATGAGCAGTTCTTC. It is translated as CSARNGPNNEQFF.